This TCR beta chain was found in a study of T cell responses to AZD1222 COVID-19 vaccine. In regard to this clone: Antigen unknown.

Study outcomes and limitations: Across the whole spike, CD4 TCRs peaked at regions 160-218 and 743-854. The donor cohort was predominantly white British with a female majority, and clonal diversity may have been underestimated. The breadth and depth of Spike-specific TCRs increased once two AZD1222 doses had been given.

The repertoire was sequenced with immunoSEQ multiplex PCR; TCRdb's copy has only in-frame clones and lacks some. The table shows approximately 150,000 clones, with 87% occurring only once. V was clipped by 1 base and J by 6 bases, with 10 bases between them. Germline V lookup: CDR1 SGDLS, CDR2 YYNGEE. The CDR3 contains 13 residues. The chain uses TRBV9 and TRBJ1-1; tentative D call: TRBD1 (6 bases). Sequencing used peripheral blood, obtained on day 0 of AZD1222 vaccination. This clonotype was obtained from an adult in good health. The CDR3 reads CASSVQGLAEAFF. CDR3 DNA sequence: TGTGCCAGCAGCGTACAGGGGCTGGCTGAAGCTTTCTTT.